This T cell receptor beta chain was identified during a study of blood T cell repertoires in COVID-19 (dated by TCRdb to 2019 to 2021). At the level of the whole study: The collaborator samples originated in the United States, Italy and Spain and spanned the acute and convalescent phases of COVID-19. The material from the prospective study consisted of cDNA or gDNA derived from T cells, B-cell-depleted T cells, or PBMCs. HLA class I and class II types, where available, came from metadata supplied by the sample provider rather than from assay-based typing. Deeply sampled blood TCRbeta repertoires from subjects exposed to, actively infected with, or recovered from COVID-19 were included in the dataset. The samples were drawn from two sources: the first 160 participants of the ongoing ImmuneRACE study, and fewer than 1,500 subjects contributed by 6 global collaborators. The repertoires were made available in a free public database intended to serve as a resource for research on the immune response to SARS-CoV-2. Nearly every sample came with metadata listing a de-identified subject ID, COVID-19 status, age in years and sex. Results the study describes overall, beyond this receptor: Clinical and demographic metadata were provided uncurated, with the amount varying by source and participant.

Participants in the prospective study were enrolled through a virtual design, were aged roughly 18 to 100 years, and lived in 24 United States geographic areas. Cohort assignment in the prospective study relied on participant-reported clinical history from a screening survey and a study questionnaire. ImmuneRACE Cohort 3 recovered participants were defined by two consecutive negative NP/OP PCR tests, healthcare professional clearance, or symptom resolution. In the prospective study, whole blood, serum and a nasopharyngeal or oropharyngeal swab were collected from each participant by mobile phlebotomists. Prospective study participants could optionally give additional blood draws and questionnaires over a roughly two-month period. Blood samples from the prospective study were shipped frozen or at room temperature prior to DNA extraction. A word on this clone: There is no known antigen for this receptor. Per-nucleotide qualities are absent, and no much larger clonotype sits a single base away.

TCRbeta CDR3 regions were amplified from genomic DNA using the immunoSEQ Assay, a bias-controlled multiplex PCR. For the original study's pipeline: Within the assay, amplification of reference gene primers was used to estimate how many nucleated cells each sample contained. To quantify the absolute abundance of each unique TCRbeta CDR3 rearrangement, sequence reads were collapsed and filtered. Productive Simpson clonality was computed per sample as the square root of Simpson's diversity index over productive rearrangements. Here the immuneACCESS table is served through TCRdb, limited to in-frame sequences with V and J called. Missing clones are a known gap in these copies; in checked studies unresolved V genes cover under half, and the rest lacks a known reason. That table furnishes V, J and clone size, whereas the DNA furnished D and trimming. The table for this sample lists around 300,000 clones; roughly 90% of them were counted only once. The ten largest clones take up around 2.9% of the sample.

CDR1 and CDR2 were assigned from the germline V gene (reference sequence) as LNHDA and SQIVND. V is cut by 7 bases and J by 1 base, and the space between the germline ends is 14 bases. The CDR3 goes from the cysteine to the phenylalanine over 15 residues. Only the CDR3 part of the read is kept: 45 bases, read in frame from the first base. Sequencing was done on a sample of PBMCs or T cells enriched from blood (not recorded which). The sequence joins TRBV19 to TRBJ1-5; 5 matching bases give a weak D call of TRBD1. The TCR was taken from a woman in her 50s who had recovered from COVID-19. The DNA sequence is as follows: TGTGCCAGTACCTTACAGGTAGGGAGCAATCAGCCCCAGCATTTT. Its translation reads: CASTLQVGSNQPQHF.